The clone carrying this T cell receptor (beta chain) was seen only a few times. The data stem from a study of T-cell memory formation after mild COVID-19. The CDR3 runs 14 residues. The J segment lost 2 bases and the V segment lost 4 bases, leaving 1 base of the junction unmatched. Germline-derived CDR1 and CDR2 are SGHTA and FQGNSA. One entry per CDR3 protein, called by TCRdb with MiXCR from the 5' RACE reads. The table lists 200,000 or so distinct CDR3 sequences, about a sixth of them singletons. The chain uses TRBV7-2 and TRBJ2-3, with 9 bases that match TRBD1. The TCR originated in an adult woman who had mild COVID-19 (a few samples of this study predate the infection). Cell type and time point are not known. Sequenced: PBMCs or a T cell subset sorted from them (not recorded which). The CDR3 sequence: CASSWTGATDTQYF. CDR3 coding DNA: TGTGCCAGCAGCTGGACAGGGGCCACAGATACGCAGTATTTT.